What follows are 18 T cell receptor beta chains derived from one specimen sequenced in a study of blood T cell repertoires in COVID-19. Generated by immunoSEQ multiplex PCR, the TCRdb table keeps only in-frame clones and is missing some. The sample yields approximately 160,000 clones, around 77% seen once. The material sequenced was peripheral blood. Receptor source: a man aged 65 to 79 with acute or convalescent COVID-19.

The rearrangement joins TRBV27 to TRBJ1-5; 8 nucleotides line up with TRBD1. CDR3 length: 17 residues. CDR1 and CDR2 (germline): MNHEY, SMNVEV (reference sequence). The V and J ends lost 5 bases and 6 bases, in that order; junction bases with no gene match: 15. CDR3: CASSPLDNGQGRQPQHF. The CDR3 region has the DNA TGTGCCAGCAGTCCACTCGATAACGGACAGGGACGTCAGCCCCAGCATTTT.

CDR3 nucleotides: TGTGCCAGCTCACCGGGACAGGGGGCTGGTTCAGCTGGCGAGCAGTACTTC. This gives the protein CASSPGQGAGSAGEQYF. This chain uses TRBV18 with TRBJ2-7; 12 positions agree with TRBD1. This CDR3 region has 17 residues. Unmatched junction bases numbered 12, after V lost 3 bases and J lost 6 bases. CDR1 KGHSH and CDR2 LQKENI come from the germline V gene.

The CDR3 protein is CAIGVGTGGRNTEAFF. As DNA, the CDR3 is TGTGCCATCGGGGTCGGGACAGGGGGCCGAAACACTGAAGCTTTCTTT. The chain is built from TRBV10-3 and TRBJ1-1; 12 bases map to TRBD1. V shed 8 bases, J shed 2 bases, and the junction held 9 bases outside the gene matches. Germline V gene lookup returns CDR1 ENHRY and CDR2 SYGVKD. The CDR3 spans 16 residues.

This clone was counted once. This sequence joins TRBV27 and TRBJ1-3; the D is unclear. In germline, CDR1 is MNHEY, CDR2 SMNVEV (reference sequence). The CDR3 is 14 residues long. Trimming took 4 bases from V and 0 from J, leaving 7 bases between them. This CDR3 is CASSSSGSGNTIYF. CDR3 nucleotide sequence: TGTGCCAGCAGTTCCAGTGGCTCTGGAAACACCATATATTTT.

This sequence joins TRBV7-8 and TRBJ2-5, with 8 bases identical to TRBD2. The CDR3 totals 16 residues. CDR1 and CDR2 (germline): SGHVS, FQNEAQ. V lost 4 bases, J lost 2 bases, and 9 bases stayed unmatched. CDR3 sequence: CASSSNSGNHQETQYF. The CDR3, as DNA: TGTGCCAGCAGCTCTAATAGCGGGAACCATCAAGAGACCCAGTACTTC.

The genes are TRBV4-1 and TRBJ2-3, with 10 positions matching TRBD1. This CDR3 comprises 15 residues. V dropped 3 bases and J dropped 3; count of bases not matched to a gene: 3. Germline V gives CDR1 MGHRA, CDR2 YSYEKL. The CDR3 loop reads CASSHLGQGTDTQYF. As DNA, the CDR3 is TGCGCCAGCAGCCACCTGGGACAGGGGACAGATACGCAGTATTTT.

This clone was seen more than once but under ten times. The same CDR3 also results from other DNA sequences found in this sample. This CDR3 reads CASSLDRAGNTIYF. The CDR3 DNA is TGTGCCAGCAGTTTAGACAGGGCTGGAAACACCATATATTTT. The rearrangement uses TRBV28 and TRBJ1-3, with TRBD1 matching over 7 bases. Germline assignment: CDR1 MDHEN and CDR2 SYDVKM. The V segment lost 2 bases and the J segment 2 bases; nucleotides outside the gene matches: 0. The CDR3 runs to 14 residues. Full variable domain (rest looked up from reference TRBV28 and TRBJ1-3): DVKVTQSSRYLVKRTGEKVFLECVQDMDHENMFWYRQDPGLGLRLIYFSYDVKMKEKGDIPEGYSVSREKKERFSLILESASTNQTSMYLCASSLDRAGNTIYFGEGSWLTVV.

The rearrangement links TRBV5-4 to TRBJ1-2, with TRBD1 matching 9 bases. CDR1 and CDR2 (germline): SGHNT, YYREEE (reference sequence). After removal of 1 base from V and 6 bases from J, the junction contained 10 bases not matched to a gene. The CDR3 loop spans 16 amino acids. CDR3 residues: CASSLSFPGQGNGYTF. In DNA, the CDR3 is TGTGCCAGCAGCTTGAGTTTCCCCGGACAGGGGAATGGCTACACCTTC.

The genes are TRBV28 and TRBJ2-1; maybe TRBD2 (6 bases). Between the trimmed V and J ends, which lost 6 bases and 7 bases, there was a span of 16 bases. Germline-derived CDR1 and CDR2 are MDHEN and SYDVKM. The CDR3 contains 14 residues. The CDR3 DNA is TGTGCCAGCAGCCCCGGGACTCGAGTTAATGAGCAGTTCTTC. As protein: CASSPGTRVNEQFF.

The chain is built from TRBV6-6 and TRBJ1-5, with D tentatively TRBD1 (6 bases). Trimming cost V 2 bases and J 2 bases, with 13 bases left between them. The germline CDR1 and CDR2 sequences are MNHNY and SVGAGI (reference sequence). CDR3 size: 16 residues. CDR3 coding DNA: TGTGCCAGCAGTTACCTCCAGGGGTATGGCAATCAGCCCCAGCATTTT. Translation: CASSYLQGYGNQPQHF.

The V call is TRBV4-1, the J call TRBJ1-1; TRBD1 agrees at 8 bases. The CDR3 runs to 15 residues. With 4 bases clipped from V and 0 bases from J, the junction kept 4 bases outside the gene matches. The germline gives CDR1 MGHRA, CDR2 YSYEKL. The CDR3 DNA reads TGCGCCAGCAGCCCGACAGGGGCTATGAACACTGAAGCTTTCTTT. Its translation is CASSPTGAMNTEAFF.

The rearrangement uses TRBV6-5 and TRBJ1-1, with 9 bases identical to TRBD1. V gave up 4 bases and J gave up 4 bases; unmatched junction bases: 7. The CDR3 spans 15 residues. Germline V gives CDR1 MNHEY, CDR2 SVGAGI. The CDR3 DNA sequence: TGTGCCAGCAGTTTACCACAGGGGGCGGGCACTGAAGCTTTCTTT. It yields the protein CASSLPQGAGTEAFF.

The table lists this clone with a count of one. The genes are TRBV9 and TRBJ2-1; D might be TRBD2 (5 bases). CDR1 is SGDLS, CDR2 YYNGEE, per germline. V was pared by 1 base and J by 4 bases, with 9 bases between. The CDR3 is made up of 14 amino acids. CDR3 DNA sequence: TGTGCCAGCAGCGTACTCGAGCGGTACAATGAGCAGTTCTTC. Translation: CASSVLERYNEQFF.

J is TRBJ2-7 and V is TRBV19; possible D gene TRBD2, 5 bases. Deletions cut 1 base from V and 4 bases from J, with 5 bases between. This CDR3 region has 12 residues. The V gene's germline CDR1 is LNHDA and CDR2 SQIVND (reference sequence). The CDR3 sequence: CASSIGTYEQYF. The CDR3, as DNA: TGTGCCAGTAGTATAGGGACTTACGAGCAGTACTTC.

This clone was recorded only once. The chain links TRBV19 to TRBJ1-2; TRBD1 aligns across 8 bases. CDR1 and CDR2 from the germline V gene are LNHDA and SQIVND (reference sequence). V lost 4 bases to trimming and J lost 2 bases; unmatched junction nucleotides: 0. This CDR3 spans 13 amino acids. The CDR3 loop reads CASSRTGNYGYTF. The CDR3 region has the DNA TGTGCCAGTAGTAGGACAGGGAACTATGGCTACACCTTC.

The V and J genes are TRBV12-3 or TRBV12-4 and TRBJ1-1, with D possibly matching TRBD1 (6 bases). V lost 5 bases and J 8 bases, leaving 12 bases between the germline ends. This CDR3 comprises 12 residues. CDR3 in amino acids: CASSRNRDEAFF. Here the CDR3 DNA reads TGTGCCAGCAGTAGAAACAGGGACGAAGCTTTCTTT.

The rearrangement uses TRBV18 and TRBJ2-7, with D possibly matching TRBD1 (5 bases). V shed 6 bases and J shed 5 bases, with 20 bases lying between them. This CDR3 region has 15 residues. The germline V gene has CDR1 KGHSH and CDR2 LQKENI. The CDR3 sequence is CASSRNTDRTHEQYF. The CDR3 DNA reads as TGTGCCAGCTCGCGAAACACCGACAGAACCCACGAGCAGTACTTC.

This clone was recorded many times. The chain employs TRBV5-4 and TRBJ2-7; TRBD2 matches 10 bases. The CDR3 contains 16 residues. The germline CDR1 and CDR2 sequences are SGHNT and YYREEE (reference sequence). V was clipped by 4 bases and J by 0 bases; unmatched bases: 7. The CDR3, as DNA: TGTGCCAGCAGCCCTTCAGCGGGAGGGAGCTCCTACGAGCAGTACTTC. The encoded protein is CASSPSAGGSSYEQYF.